The rows below give T cell receptor beta chains drawn from one sample of a study of blood T cell repertoires in COVID-19. Assay: immunoSEQ multiplex PCR; the TCRdb copy retains only in-frame clones and omits some. The sample holds tens of thousands of clones, about 86% seen once. Sequences were obtained from peripheral blood. These receptors came from a woman between 55 and 75 years old with acute or convalescent COVID-19. CDR3s include the opening cysteine and the closing phenylalanine or tryptophan. The order of the fields is D gene, clone size, J gene, V gene, CDR3 DNA, CDR3 protein. A D gene is named only where the DNA matches it firmly. Not all rows give a size; the values are once, few, many and, for expanded clones, a class.

>-|-|TRBJ2-3|TRBV6-4
TGTGCCAGCGGGGGGGCTAGCACAGATACGCAGTATTTT
CASGGASTDTQYF
>-|few|TRBJ1-3|TRBV11-2
TGTGCCAGCAGCTTAGAACCGGGTGGAAACACCATATATTTT
CASSLEPGGNTIYF
>-|-|TRBJ1-5|TRBV6-1
TGTGCCAGCAGTGAAGCGCGCAGGGCAGGCCAGCCCCAGCATTTT
CASSEARRAGQPQHF
>TRBD1|-|TRBJ2-3|TRBV9
TGTGCCAGCAGCGCGGGACAGGCGAACACAGATACGCAGTATTTT
CASSAGQANTDTQYF
>-|-|TRBJ2-7|TRBV19
TGTGCCAGTAGCCACAGAACCTACGAGCAGTACTTC
CASSHRTYEQYF
>-|few|TRBJ1-2|TRBV5-4
TGTGCCAGCAGCTTGAAGGGAGATGGCTACACCTTC
CASSLKGDGYTF
>-|-|TRBJ1-2|TRBV14
TGTGCCAGCAGCCAAGATCTCTTTTATGGCTACACCTTC
CASSQDLFYGYTF
>TRBD1|-|TRBJ1-1|TRBV5-1
TGCGCCAGCAGCTTGGCCGGGACAGGGTCAAACACTGAAGCTTTCTTT
CASSLAGTGSNTEAFF
>-|-|TRBJ2-2|TRBV5-6
TGTGCCAGCAGCTTGGCCGTCTTAGTAGAATACACCGGGGAGCTGTTTTTT
CASSLAVLVEYTGELFF
>-|-|TRBJ1-1|TRBV27
TGTGCCAGCAGTTTCGGGAACACTGAAGCTTTCTTT
CASSFGNTEAFF
>TRBD1|-|TRBJ1-5|TRBV6-6
TGTGCCAGCAGTCGACTACCCGGTGGGCGCAGGGGGATTAGCAATCAGCCCCAGCATTTT
CASSRLPGGRRGISNQPQHF
>-|-|TRBJ1-3|TRBV6-5
TGTGCCAGCGGGGGGACCGGGGTTGACGGAAACACCATATATTTT
CASGGTGVDGNTIYF
>-|-|TRBJ2-7|TRBV6-6
TGTGCCAGCAGTTACTCGCTACAGGGTTCCCACGAGCAGTACTTC
CASSYSLQGSHEQYF
>TRBD1|-|TRBJ1-5|TRBV7-9
TGTGCCAGCAGCTACGGGACAGGGGGCAATCAGCCCCAGCATTTT
CASSYGTGGNQPQHF
>TRBD1|-|TRBJ1-1|TRBV7-9
TGTGCCAGCAGCCCCGGGACAGAGAACACTGAAGCTTTCTTT
CASSPGTENTEAFF
>TRBD2|-|TRBJ2-1|TRBV24-1
TGTGCCACCAGTGATTTAAGACTAGCGGGGGGCCATGAGCAGTTCTTC
CATSDLRLAGGHEQFF
>TRBD1|-|TRBJ2-5|TRBV6-5
TGTGCCAGCAGCCGTGACAGGGACCAGAGTGAGACCCAGTACTTC
CASSRDRDQSETQYF
>-|-|TRBJ1-2|TRBV10-3
TGTGCCATCAGTGAGAGAGGGGAGGACGGCTACACCTTC
CAISERGEDGYTF
>TRBD2|-|TRBJ2-5|TRBV5-6
TGTGCCAGCAGCTTGCGCGGGGGCCAAGAGACCCAGTACTTC
CASSLRGGQETQYF
>-|-|TRBJ1-1|TRBV24-1
TGTGCCACCACTGCAGGGATGAACACTGAAGCTTTCTTT
CATTAGMNTEAFF
>TRBD2|once|TRBJ2-5|TRBV7-9
TGTGCCAGCAGCTTAGATGCGAGGGGAGGGGAGACCCAGTACTTC
CASSLDARGGETQYF
>TRBD2|once|TRBJ2-5|TRBV18
TGTGCCAGCTCACCACCGAGTCTAGCGGGGGGAGAAGAGACCCAGTACTTC
CASSPPSLAGGEETQYF
>-|-|TRBJ1-5|TRBV6-5
TGTGCCAGTATCTTTGGGGGGAATCAGCCCCAGCATTTT
CASIFGGNQPQHF
>-|many|TRBJ1-1|TRBV27
TGTGCCAGCAGTCCTACAGGGAACACTGAAGCTTTCTTT
CASSPTGNTEAFF
>TRBD1|-|TRBJ1-1|TRBV7-9
TGTGCCAGCAGCTCCGAAACAGGGGTGGCTTTCTTT
CASSSETGVAFF
>-|-|TRBJ1-1|TRBV14
TGTGCCAGCAGCCAATCACCGGGGGAGACCACTGAAGCTTTCTTT
CASSQSPGETTEAFF
>-|-|TRBJ1-1|TRBV6-1
TGTGCCAGCAGTGAAGGTTTGGCAAACACTGAAGCTTTCTTT
CASSEGLANTEAFF
>TRBD2|-|TRBJ2-3|TRBV7-6
TGTGCCAGCAGCTTAGCGCTAGCGGGGAGCACAGATACGCAGTATTTT
CASSLALAGSTDTQYF
>-|-|TRBJ1-4|TRBV5-1
TGCGCCAGCAGCTGGACAGTTAATGAAAAACTGTTTTTT
CASSWTVNEKLFF
>TRBD1|-|TRBJ1-1|TRBV7-9
TGTGCCAGCAACCCGACAGGGGCCACTGAAGCTTTCTTT
CASNPTGATEAFF
>TRBD1|-|TRBJ1-2|TRBV19
TGTGCCAGCGAACAGGGGGCCGGCTACACCTTC
CASEQGAGYTF
>-|-|TRBJ1-4|TRBV7-8
TGTGCCAGCAGCTTAGGAGCGTCAGGGGTTGGACTGTTTTTT
CASSLGASGVGLFF
>TRBD2|-|TRBJ2-2|TRBV19
TGTGCCAGTCGTAGCGGGGGGCCCACCGGGGAGCTGTTTTTT
CASRSGGPTGELFF
>-|-|TRBJ1-4|TRBV18
TGTGCCAGCTCACCCCGCAGAGGGAATGAAAAACTGTTTTTT
CASSPRRGNEKLFF
>-|-|TRBJ1-6|TRBV5-5
TGTGCCAGCAGCTCACAGGGAAATAATTCACCCCTCCACTTT
CASSSQGNNSPLHF
>TRBD1|-|TRBJ1-1|TRBV20-1
TGCAGTGCTAGCCCGCAGGGGGCCGCTTTCTTT
CSASPQGAAFF
>-|-|TRBJ2-3|TRBV29-1
TGCAGCGTTGAAGGCGGGGGGACAGGGTTTACGCAGTATTTT
CSVEGGGTGFTQYF
>TRBD1|-|TRBJ1-1|TRBV12-3/TRBV12-4
TGTGCCAGCGGGGACAGGGCGAACACTGAAGCTTTCTTT
CASGDRANTEAFF
>-|-|TRBJ1-1|TRBV12-3/TRBV12-4
TGTGCCAGCAGTCGCAGGGGAACCACTGAAGCTTTCTTT
CASSRRGTTEAFF
>TRBD1|-|TRBJ1-1|TRBV28
TGTGCCAGCAGTCCACGACAGGGGAACACTGAAGCTTTCTTT
CASSPRQGNTEAFF
>TRBD1|once|TRBJ1-4|TRBV19
TGTGCCAGTAGTCTAACCCTACTGGGACAGGGGGAGAGAAAACTGTTTTTT
CASSLTLLGQGERKLFF
>TRBD2|-|TRBJ2-1|TRBV7-6
TGTGCCAGCAGCTCGCGGGGGAGCTCCTACAATGAGCAGTTCTTC
CASSSRGSSYNEQFF
>-|-|TRBJ1-2|TRBV6-6
TGTGCCAGCATCCTCGACGGAGCTGGCGGCTACACCTTC
CASILDGAGGYTF
>-|-|TRBJ2-1|TRBV4-2
TGTGCCAGCAGCCAAGATGGGCCGGACAATGAGCAGTTCTTC
CASSQDGPDNEQFF
>-|-|TRBJ2-4|TRBV6-6
TGTGCCAGCGAAAAACCTAGCAGCGGAGCCAAAAACATTCAGTACTTC
CASEKPSSGAKNIQYF
>-|-|TRBJ1-5|TRBV21-1
TGTGCCAGCAGCACACGACAGGGGCAAAAGCCCCAGCATTTT
CASSTRQGQKPQHF
>-|-|TRBJ1-5|TRBV12-5
TGTGCTAGTGGTCCGGGGGGGATTAGCAATCAGCCCCAGCATTTT
CASGPGGISNQPQHF
>-|-|TRBJ1-6|TRBV21-1
TGTGCCAGCAGCAGACCGGACAGGGATAATTCACCCCTCCACTTT
CASSRPDRDNSPLHF
>-|-|TRBJ1-2|TRBV2
TGTGCCAGCAGCCTCCAGGGGAGGGACTATGGCTACACCTTC
CASSLQGRDYGYTF
>-|-|TRBJ2-2|TRBV12-3/TRBV12-4
TGTGCCAGCAGTTTACAGGCCACCGGGGAGCTGTTTTTT
CASSLQATGELFF
>-|-|TRBJ1-2|TRBV14
TGTGCCAGCAGCCATTACGGGGGTCATGGCTACACCTTC
CASSHYGGHGYTF
>-|-|TRBJ2-2|TRBV2
TGTGCCAGCAGGGAGGCAGGGAACACCGGGGAGCTGTTTTTT
CASREAGNTGELFF
>-|-|TRBJ2-6|TRBV19
TGTGCCAGTACTACTGAGGGATGGCACTCTGGGGCCAACGTCCTGACTTTC
CASTTEGWHSGANVLTF
>TRBD2|-|TRBJ2-3|TRBV24-1
TGTGCCACCAGTGATCCCACGGTAGCGGGGGGCGCAACAGATACGCAGTATTTT
CATSDPTVAGGATDTQYF
>-|-|TRBJ2-6|TRBV19
TGTGCCAGTAGTAGGGCCCTCTCTGGGGCCAACGTCCTGACTTTC
CASSRALSGANVLTF
>TRBD1|few|TRBJ1-2|TRBV6-5
TGTGCCAGCACCGGGGGACAGCTCCTTAACTATGGCTACACCTTC
CASTGGQLLNYGYTF
>TRBD2|-|TRBJ2-5|TRBV5-4
TGTGCCAGCAGCTCCTTAGGGGCGGGGGGCCAAGAGACCCAGTACTTC
CASSSLGAGGQETQYF
>-|-|TRBJ1-5|TRBV30
TGTGCCTGGACCCCACGAGGAGGGCTAGCCCAGCATTTT
CAWTPRGGLAQHF